The T cell receptor beta chain described here comes from a study of metastatic and nonmetastatic thyroid tumors. This clone was seen repeatedly, ten times or more. What it binds is not known. TCRdb re-clonotyped the PCR reads through MiXCR. The sample contains about 52,000 clones, approximately 15% of which appear only once. Germline V gene data show CDR1 as SNHLY and CDR2 as FYNNEI. V shed 6 bases, J shed 4 bases, and the junction held 7 bases outside the gene matches. This CDR3 is built from 15 residues. Treatment of any kind had been given to no patient before thyroid surgery. Study-level findings and limits: Reportedly, malignant thyroid tumors had significantly higher TCR beta diversity than benign nodules, in blood and tumor.

The chain carries TRBV2 and TRBJ2-3; 10 nucleotides line up with TRBD2. The source is a female donor with papillary thyroid cancer or a benign thyroid nodule (not recorded which). Some clones in this sample may be carry-over from other donors' samples. Material for sequencing was blood. CDR3 in DNA: TGTGCCAGCAGGGTAGCGGGAGGAGGGTCAGATACGCAGTATTTT. Protein: CASRVAGGGSDTQYF.